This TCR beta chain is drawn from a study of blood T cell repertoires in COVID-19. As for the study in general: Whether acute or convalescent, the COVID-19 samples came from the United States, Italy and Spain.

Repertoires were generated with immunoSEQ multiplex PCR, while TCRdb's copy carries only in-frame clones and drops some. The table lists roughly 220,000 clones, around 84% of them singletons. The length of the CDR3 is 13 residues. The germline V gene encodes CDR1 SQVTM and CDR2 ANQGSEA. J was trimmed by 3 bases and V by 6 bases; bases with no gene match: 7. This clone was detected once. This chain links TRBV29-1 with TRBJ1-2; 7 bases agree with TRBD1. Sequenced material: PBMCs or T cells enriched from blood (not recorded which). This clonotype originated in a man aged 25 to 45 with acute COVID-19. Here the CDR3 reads CSVQTGLYYGYTF. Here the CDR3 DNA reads TGCAGCGTCCAGACAGGGCTCTACTATGGCTACACCTTC. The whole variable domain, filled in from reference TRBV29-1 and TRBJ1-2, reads SAVISQKPSRDICQRGTSLTIQCQVDSQVTMMFWYRQQPGQSLTLIATANQGSEATYESGFVIDKFPISRPNLTFSTLTVSNMSPEDSSIYLCSVQTGLYYGYTFGSGTRLTVV.